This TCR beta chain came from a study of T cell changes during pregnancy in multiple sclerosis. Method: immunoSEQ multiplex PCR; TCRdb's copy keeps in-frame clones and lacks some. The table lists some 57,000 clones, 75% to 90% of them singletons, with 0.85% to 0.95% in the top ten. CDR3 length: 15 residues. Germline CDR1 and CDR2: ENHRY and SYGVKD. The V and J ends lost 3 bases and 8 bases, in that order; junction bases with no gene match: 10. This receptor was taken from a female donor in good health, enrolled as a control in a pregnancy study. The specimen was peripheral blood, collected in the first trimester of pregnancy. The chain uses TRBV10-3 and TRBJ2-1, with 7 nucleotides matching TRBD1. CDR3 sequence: CAISDKRGHRDEQFF. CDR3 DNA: TGTGCCATCAGTGATAAGAGGGGGCATAGGGATGAGCAGTTCTTC.